This T cell receptor beta chain is drawn from a study of cytomegalovirus exposure and HLA in healthy donors. For this clone: As yet, its antigen is unknown.

The primer mix had 60 Vbeta and 13 Jbeta primers. Using immunoSEQ multiplex PCR, the repertoire was profiled, and TCRdb retains in-frame clones only, with some absent. The sample yields 120,000 or so clones, roughly 86% seen once. V dropped 2 bases and J dropped 1; count of bases not matched to a gene: 2. Germline V gene sequence: CDR1 MNHNS, CDR2 SASEGT. This CDR3 contains 15 residues. Study-level results: TCR beta sequences reportedly predicted the HLA-A and HLA-B alleles of most subjects accurately. Beyond CMV serostatus, there was no information to go on about immune exposure. The investigators catalogued 150 to 200 TCR beta chains as cytomegalovirus-associated.

The sequence was collected from a man younger than 35 in good health and CMV-seronegative. The chain uses TRBV6-1 and TRBJ1-1, with 9 positions matching TRBD1. Sequences were obtained from PBMCs. The chain's CDR3 is CASSETTGGNTEAFF. CDR3 bases: TGTGCCAGCAGTGAAACGACAGGGGGGAACACTGAAGCTTTCTTT.